This T cell receptor (beta chain) originates from a study of tissue T cells after allogeneic stem cell transplantation. Study results and limitations: Motif-based clustering found tissue-specific repertoire signatures shared across patients, though few clones were shared.

Sequencing of TCRbeta CDR3 at survey depth gave sequences and template counts. Only in-frame clones appear in the TCRdb table, and some are missing; sequencing was by immunoSEQ multiplex PCR. The table has several thousand clones, approximately 45% seen once; the top ten hold 6.5%. Trimming pared 2 bases from V and 4 bases from J, leaving 5 bases between. The germline V gene has CDR1 SGHSN and CDR2 HYEKVE. There are 11 residues in the CDR3. This clone has a single count. As yet, its antigen is unknown. All gene names here are mouse names. The sequenced fragment ends 1 residue before the CDR3 boundary, so the rest is inferred from the germline J gene. Time point denoted: mouse harvest day 7 after allogeneic transplant. Mouse grafts combined 10^7 T-cell-depleted bone marrow cells with 10^6 splenic CD5+ T cells. Tissues came from B6→BALB/c major-mismatch GVHD mice at day 7 or 14.

The TCR was taken from a female BALB/c mouse given C57BL/6 T cells with graft-versus-host disease after an allogeneic hematopoietic cell transplant. V gene TRBV12-1 combines with J gene TRBJ2-7; D might be TRBD1 (5 bases). Sequenced material: gut tissue. The CDR3 here is CASSQGYEQYF. The DNA read from the CDR3 is TGTGCCAGCTCTCAGGGGTATGAACAGTAC.